The rows below give T cell receptor beta chains drawn from one sample of a study of identical twins. TCRdb reprocessed the 5' RACE reads via MiXCR and lists one record per CDR3 protein. This repertoire shows 640,000 or so distinct CDR3 sequences, around 6% found once; its top ten account for around 1.7%. Material: naive T cells sorted from blood. Receptors were obtained from a man between 18 and 29 years old in good health. The CDR3 runs from the conserved cysteine through the conserved F or W. D genes are given only for firm matches. Clone size, where shown, is once, few, many, or a class for clones that have expanded.

abundance | d_gene | j_gene | v_gene | CDR3aa | CDR3nt
NA | NA | TRBJ1-1 | TRBV5-1 | CASSRTRGNTEAFF | TGCGCCAGCAGCCGAACCAGGGGCAACACTGAAGCTTTCTTT
many | NA | TRBJ2-1 | TRBV12-3/TRBV12-4 | CASSRNLLVRDREQFF | TGTGCCAGCAGCCGGAACCTTCTGGTACGGGACCGTGAGCAGTTCTTC
few | TRBD2 | TRBJ2-1 | TRBV5-1 | CASSSLTSGNIDEQFF | TGCGCCAGCAGCTCTCTGACTAGCGGGAATATCGATGAGCAGTTCTTC
NA | NA | TRBJ2-1 | TRBV7-9 | CASSLAGGSWEQFF | TGTGCCAGCAGCTTAGCGGGAGGATCGTGGGAGCAGTTCTTC
many | NA | TRBJ2-3 | TRBV20-1 | CSARGSDESTDTQYF | TGCAGTGCTAGGGGTAGCGATGAAAGCACAGATACGCAGTATTTT
many | NA | TRBJ2-5 | TRBV3-1 | CASSPSRTETQYF | TGTGCCAGCAGCCCAAGCAGGACAGAGACCCAGTACTTC
many | TRBD2 | TRBJ2-1 | TRBV20-1 | CSANGGRGNEQFF | TGCAGTGCTAATGGCGGGAGGGGCAATGAGCAGTTCTTC
few | NA | TRBJ2-5 | TRBV29-1 | CSVEVRVQETQYF | TGCAGCGTTGAGGTTAGGGTCCAAGAGACCCAGTACTTC
few | NA | TRBJ2-7 | TRBV7-2 | CASSLRGRPPGGEQYF | TGTGCCAGCAGCTTAAGGGGGCGGCCCCCCGGGGGAGAGCAGTACTTC
few | TRBD2 | TRBJ2-2 | TRBV11-2 | CASSFLGLAGPNTGELFF | TGTGCCAGCAGCTTCCTTGGGCTAGCGGGACCGAACACCGGGGAGCTGTTTTTT
few | NA | TRBJ2-7 | TRBV6-1 | CASRTGISSYEQYF | TGTGCCAGCAGGACCGGGATAAGCTCCTACGAGCAGTACTTC
NA | TRBD2 | TRBJ2-1 | TRBV7-6 | CASSLLGQTSGTSYNEQFF | TGTGCCAGCAGCCTACTAGGGCAGACTAGCGGCACCTCCTACAATGAGCAGTTCTTC
many | NA | TRBJ2-1 | TRBV6-5 | CASSYRRHDALYEQFF | TGTGCCAGCAGTTACCGACGACATGATGCCTTATATGAGCAGTTCTTC
many | NA | TRBJ2-2 | TRBV6-5 | CASSYFGSGELFF | TGTGCCAGCAGTTACTTCGGGAGCGGGGAGCTGTTTTTT
many | NA | TRBJ1-5 | TRBV5-1 | CASSRDLGQPQSQHF | TGCGCCAGCAGCCGGGACTTAGGACAGCCTCAGTCCCAGCATTTT
many | NA | TRBJ2-3 | TRBV5-1 | CASSSAERAGTDTQYF | TGCGCCAGCAGCTCAGCAGAGCGGGCGGGCACAGATACGCAGTATTTT
NA | NA | TRBJ2-1 | TRBV12-3/TRBV12-4 | CASNDGTSSYNEQFF | TGTGCCAGCAATGACGGAACCAGCTCCTACAATGAGCAGTTCTTC
many | NA | TRBJ2-1 | TRBV20-1 | CSARHKESSYNEQFF | TGCAGTGCTAGGCACAAGGAGAGCTCCTACAATGAGCAGTTCTTC
many | TRBD1 | TRBJ1-1 | TRBV7-9 | CASSPLAGGNTEAFF | TGTGCCAGCAGCCCCCTGGCAGGGGGGAACACTGAAGCTTTCTTT
NA | NA | TRBJ1-1 | TRBV5-5 | CASSPHWEGTEAFF | TGTGCCAGCAGCCCCCACTGGGAGGGCACTGAAGCTTTCTTT
many | TRBD2 | TRBJ2-1 | TRBV7-2 | CASSLRLGLAVNEQFF | TGTGCCAGCAGCCTCAGACTGGGACTAGCGGTTAATGAGCAGTTCTTC
NA | NA | TRBJ2-2 | TRBV12-5 | CASGLTQRVTNTGELFF | TGTGCTAGTGGTTTGACACAGCGGGTAACGAACACCGGGGAGCTGTTTTTT
many | TRBD1 | TRBJ2-6 | TRBV5-1 | CASSLAWTGESSGANVLTF | TGCGCCAGCAGCTTGGCCTGGACAGGCGAGAGCTCTGGGGCCAACGTCCTGACTTTC
many | NA | TRBJ2-3 | TRBV5-1 | CASSLVGGRADTQYF | TGCGCCAGCAGCTTGGTGGGGGGACGGGCAGATACGCAGTATTTT
few | TRBD1 | TRBJ1-4 | TRBV6-1 | CASRRQGQLNEKLFF | TGTGCCAGCAGGAGACAGGGGCAACTTAATGAAAAACTGTTTTTT
NA | TRBD2 | TRBJ2-3 | TRBV30 | CACRTSGRVSTDTQYF | TGTGCCTGCAGGACTAGCGGGAGAGTGAGCACAGATACGCAGTATTTT
NA | NA | TRBJ1-5 | TRBV3-1 | CASSHYNQPQHF | TGTGCCAGCAGCCACTATAATCAGCCCCAGCATTTT
NA | NA | TRBJ2-5 | TRBV20-1 | CSARFTREYF | TGCAGTGCTAGGTTTACGCGGGAGTACTTC
NA | TRBD1 | TRBJ2-7 | TRBV6-1 | CASSDLGTGPEQYF | TGTGCCAGCAGTGACCTTGGGACAGGACCCGAGCAGTACTTC
many | NA | TRBJ2-5 | TRBV5-1 | CASREEGETQYF | TGCGCCAGCAGGGAAGAGGGGGAGACCCAGTACTTC
few | TRBD1 | TRBJ1-1 | TRBV6-2/TRBV6-3 | CASQSRGREAFF | TGTGCCAGCCAATCCAGGGGGCGGGAAGCTTTCTTT
NA | NA | TRBJ2-3 | TRBV4-1 | CASSPFWGADTQYF | TGCGCCAGCAGCCCCTTTTGGGGGGCAGATACGCAGTATTTT
many | NA | TRBJ1-1 | TRBV4-3 | CASSQDLTGEAFF | TGCGCCAGCAGCCAAGATCTGACAGGTGAAGCTTTCTTT
few | TRBD1 | TRBJ1-2 | TRBV11-2 | CASSLLPPGGDRVPVYGYTF | TGTGCCAGCAGCTTGCTCCCTCCCGGAGGAGACAGGGTCCCGGTATATGGCTACACCTTC
many | TRBD1 | TRBJ2-5 | TRBV7-8 | CASSPTKGAEVETQYF | TGTGCCAGCAGCCCTACCAAGGGGGCGGAGGTAGAGACCCAGTACTTC
many | NA | TRBJ1-1 | TRBV27 | CASSSGQEAFF | TGTGCCAGCAGTTCCGGACAGGAAGCTTTCTTT
few | NA | TRBJ2-2 | TRBV7-3 | CASSANRDTGELFF | TGTGCCAGCAGCGCCAACAGGGACACCGGGGAGCTGTTTTTT
NA | NA | TRBJ1-1 | TRBV7-9 | CASSLVGAHTEAFF | TGTGCCAGCAGCTTAGTGGGGGCTCACACTGAAGCTTTCTTT
many | NA | TRBJ2-1 | TRBV30 | CACNRDYHNEQFF | TGTGCCTGTAACAGGGATTACCACAATGAGCAGTTCTTC
once | NA | TRBJ2-6 | TRBV5-1 | CASSLATGLGSGANVLTF | TGCGCCAGCAGCTTGGCGACAGGCCTTGGCTCCGGGGCCAACGTCCTGACTTTC
NA | TRBD2 | TRBJ2-1 | TRBV25-1 | CASSERAGAYNEQFF | TGTGCCAGCAGTGAACGGGCGGGAGCTTACAATGAGCAGTTCTTC
NA | TRBD1 | TRBJ2-4 | TRBV6-1 | CASSGTGIIKNIQYF | TGTGCCAGCAGTGGGACAGGCATAATCAAAAACATTCAGTACTTC
NA | NA | TRBJ2-7 | TRBV28 | CASMSGAYEQYF | TGTGCCAGTATGTCCGGGGCGTACGAGCAGTACTTC
NA | NA | TRBJ2-1 | TRBV12-3/TRBV12-4 | CASSDGSNEQFF | TGTGCCAGCAGTGACGGGAGCAATGAGCAGTTCTTC
many | NA | TRBJ1-1 | TRBV7-2 | CASSLVGRGAFF | TGTGCCAGCAGCTTAGTGGGTCGGGGAGCTTTCTTT
NA | NA | TRBJ1-5 | TRBV3-1 | CASSQGAGARQPQHF | TGTGCCAGCAGCCAAGGGGCAGGTGCTCGTCAGCCCCAGCATTTT
few | NA | TRBJ2-6 | TRBV20-1 | CSASGQLSGANVLTF | TGCAGTGCTAGTGGACAGCTTTCTGGGGCCAACGTCCTGACTTTC
few | NA | TRBJ2-3 | TRBV20-1 | CSASLYTQYF | TGCAGTGCTAGTCTATATACGCAGTATTTT
NA | TRBD2 | TRBJ2-3 | TRBV20-1 | CSERGLARKREHTQYF | TGCAGCGAAAGGGGACTAGCGAGAAAGAGGGAGCATACGCAGTATTTT
many | NA | TRBJ2-2 | TRBV6-5 | CASSYGDSIGGELFF | TGTGCCAGCAGTTACGGGGACTCCATCGGCGGGGAGCTGTTTTTT
few | NA | TRBJ1-1 | TRBV5-1 | CASSRLLDGNTEAFF | TGCGCCAGCAGCCGCTTACTGGACGGGAACACTGAAGCTTTCTTT
many | NA | TRBJ2-1 | TRBV6-1 | CASRKGPYGSYNEQFF | TGTGCCAGCAGAAAGGGCCCTTACGGGTCCTACAATGAGCAGTTCTTC